This is a list of T cell receptor beta chains from one sample in a study of T cell responses to AZD1222 COVID-19 vaccine. The assay was immunoSEQ multiplex PCR, and TCRdb's table has in-frame clones only and misses some. This sample has 75,000 to 90,000 clones, with approximately 81% found just once. This specimen consisted of peripheral blood, obtained on day 0 of AZD1222 vaccination. These TCRs come from an adult in good health. The CDR3 runs from the conserved cysteine through the conserved F or W. Each record gives: D gene, J gene, V gene, clone size, CDR3 protein, CDR3 DNA. The D gene is left open where the match is weak. Part of the rows lack a size; the others show once, few, many or a class for expanded clones.

.	TRBJ1-4	TRBV20-1	.	CSASLEWEKLFF	TGCAGTGCTAGTCTTGAGTGGGAAAAACTGTTTTTT
.	TRBJ2-2	TRBV7-3	.	CASSFGGPSTGELFF	TGTGCCAGCAGCTTTGGGGGGCCGAGCACCGGGGAGCTGTTTTTT
.	TRBJ2-1	TRBV15	.	CATSRGGNEQFF	TGTGCCACCAGCAGAGGGGGCAATGAGCAGTTCTTC
.	TRBJ2-7	TRBV27	few	CASNHRSGNRDEQYF	TGTGCCAGCAATCATAGGTCGGGGAACCGGGACGAGCAGTACTTC
.	TRBJ2-3	TRBV6-5	.	CASSYPGTDTQYF	TGTGCCAGCAGTTACCCCGGCACAGATACGCAGTATTTT
.	TRBJ2-1	TRBV25-1	.	CASSRLIGNEQFF	TGTGCCAGCAGTCGACTCATCGGGAATGAGCAGTTCTTC
TRBD1	TRBJ2-7	TRBV19	.	CASSPGQVSYEQYF	TGTGCCAGTAGTCCCGGACAGGTTTCCTACGAGCAGTACTTC
TRBD1	TRBJ1-2	TRBV6-6	once	CASIPSAGQGSDANYGYTF	TGTGCCAGCATTCCATCAGCGGGACAGGGGTCGGATGCTAACTATGGCTACACCTTC
.	TRBJ1-5	TRBV6-5	few	CASSPSSFNQPQHF	TGTGCCAGCAGCCCCTCGTCCTTCAATCAGCCCCAGCATTTT
.	TRBJ1-3	TRBV7-9	.	CAYRRGLSGNTIYF	TGTGCCTACCGACGGGGGCTCTCTGGAAACACCATATATTTT
.	TRBJ1-1	TRBV19	once	CASSIVGLMNTEAFF	TGTGCCAGTAGTATTGTGGGCCTCATGAACACTGAAGCTTTCTTT
.	TRBJ1-2	TRBV5-1	.	CASSIPTGREGYTF	TGCGCCAGCAGCATCCCCACGGGGCGGGAAGGCTACACCTTC
TRBD2	TRBJ2-5	TRBV5-4	once	CASSLRGGGETQYF	TGTGCCAGCAGCCTCCGCGGGGGTGGAGAGACCCAGTACTTC
.	TRBJ1-1	TRBV4-1	.	CASSQEQAIMNTEAFF	TGCGCCAGCAGCCAAGAGCAAGCGATCATGAACACTGAAGCTTTCTTT
.	TRBJ2-3	TRBV11-3	.	CASSLDHGPDRVTDTQYF	TGTGCCAGCAGCTTAGATCATGGCCCGGACAGAGTCACAGATACGCAGTATTTT
.	TRBJ1-3	TRBV4-1	.	CASSQDSSREGRNTIYF	TGCGCCAGCAGCCAAGATTCCAGCAGGGAAGGAAGAAACACCATATATTTT
.	TRBJ2-7	TRBV30	.	CAWSKTGYEQYF	TGTGCCTGGAGTAAGACAGGCTACGAGCAGTACTTC
TRBD2	TRBJ2-7	TRBV2	.	CASKRTSGGASYEQYF	TGTGCCAGCAAACGTACTAGCGGGGGGGCCTCCTACGAGCAGTACTTC
.	TRBJ2-3	TRBV3-1/TRBV3-2	.	CASSPVNTDTQYF	TGTGCCAGCAGCCCCGTTAACACAGATACGCAGTATTTT
TRBD1	TRBJ1-6	TRBV11-2	few	CASSLILTGYNSPLHF	TGTGCCAGCAGCTTGATACTGACAGGGTATAATTCACCCCTCCACTTT
.	TRBJ2-5	TRBV10-3	.	CAISEGAETQYF	TGTGCCATCAGTGAGGGGGCAGAGACCCAGTACTTC
TRBD1	TRBJ1-2	TRBV27	.	CASSTYGTEVLYGYTF	TGTGCCAGCAGTACCTACGGGACAGAGGTCCTCTATGGCTACACCTTC
TRBD1	TRBJ1-5	TRBV7-2	.	CASSFSGGYNQPQHF	TGTGCCAGCAGCTTCTCAGGGGGCTACAATCAGCCCCAGCATTTT
.	TRBJ1-3	TRBV6-1	medium-sized	CASSDGASGNTIYF	TGTGCCAGCAGTGACGGGGCCTCTGGAAACACCATATATTTT
.	TRBJ2-2	TRBV9	.	CASSVGHQSTNTGELFF	TGTGCCAGCAGCGTAGGACACCAAAGTACGAACACCGGGGAGCTGTTTTTT
.	TRBJ1-6	TRBV21-1	.	CASIGRTGISYNSPLHF	TGTGCCAGCATCGGTAGGACAGGGATTTCCTATAATTCACCCCTCCACTTT
.	TRBJ1-2	TRBV7-9	few	CASSLGGKGYTF	TGTGCCAGCAGCTTAGGAGGGAAAGGCTACACCTTC
TRBD2	TRBJ2-1	TRBV6-5	.	CASSFRGGMSYNEQFF	TGTGCCAGCAGTTTTCGCGGGGGGATGTCCTACAATGAGCAGTTCTTC
.	TRBJ2-7	TRBV5-1	.	CASSETHEQYF	TGCGCCAGCTCTGAGACCCACGAGCAGTACTTC
TRBD1	TRBJ1-1	TRBV9	.	CASTTTGANTEAFF	TGTGCCAGCACCACGACAGGGGCGAACACTGAAGCTTTCTTT
.	TRBJ2-3	TRBV7-2	.	CASSLRITDTQYF	TGTGCCAGCAGCCTACGAATTACAGATACGCAGTATTTT
.	TRBJ1-5	TRBV7-2	.	CASSTRTGLSNQPQHF	TGTGCCAGCAGCACCCGGACTGGCCTTAGCAATCAGCCCCAGCATTTT
.	TRBJ2-6	TRBV29-1	.	CSVDPTAGANVLTF	TGCAGCGTTGATCCCACTGCTGGGGCCAACGTCCTGACTTTC
.	TRBJ2-7	TRBV7-3	.	CASSPNPGLTYEQYF	TGTGCCAGCAGCCCCAATCCGGGGTTAACCTACGAGCAGTACTTC
.	TRBJ1-5	TRBV5-1	.	CASSLTGNNQPQHF	TGCGCCAGCAGCCTTACAGGGAACAATCAGCCCCAGCATTTT
.	TRBJ2-3	TRBV5-6	.	CASSLAWTSTDTQYF	TGTGCCAGCAGCTTGGCCTGGACTAGCACAGATACGCAGTATTTT
.	TRBJ1-2	TRBV5-8	.	CASSSQQTGRHGYTF	TGTGCCAGCAGCTCCCAACAGACAGGCCGGCATGGCTACACCTTC
TRBD1	TRBJ1-1	TRBV10-3	.	CAINTDRGLTEAFF	TGTGCCATCAACACGGACAGGGGGCTCACTGAAGCTTTCTTT
.	TRBJ1-6	TRBV9	.	CASSVGVGGSPLHF	TGTGCCAGCAGCGTAGGGGTTGGGGGGTCCCCCCTCCACTTT
.	TRBJ2-1	TRBV11-3	.	CASSQDSTYNEQFF	TGTGCCAGCAGCCAGGACAGCACCTACAATGAGCAGTTCTTC